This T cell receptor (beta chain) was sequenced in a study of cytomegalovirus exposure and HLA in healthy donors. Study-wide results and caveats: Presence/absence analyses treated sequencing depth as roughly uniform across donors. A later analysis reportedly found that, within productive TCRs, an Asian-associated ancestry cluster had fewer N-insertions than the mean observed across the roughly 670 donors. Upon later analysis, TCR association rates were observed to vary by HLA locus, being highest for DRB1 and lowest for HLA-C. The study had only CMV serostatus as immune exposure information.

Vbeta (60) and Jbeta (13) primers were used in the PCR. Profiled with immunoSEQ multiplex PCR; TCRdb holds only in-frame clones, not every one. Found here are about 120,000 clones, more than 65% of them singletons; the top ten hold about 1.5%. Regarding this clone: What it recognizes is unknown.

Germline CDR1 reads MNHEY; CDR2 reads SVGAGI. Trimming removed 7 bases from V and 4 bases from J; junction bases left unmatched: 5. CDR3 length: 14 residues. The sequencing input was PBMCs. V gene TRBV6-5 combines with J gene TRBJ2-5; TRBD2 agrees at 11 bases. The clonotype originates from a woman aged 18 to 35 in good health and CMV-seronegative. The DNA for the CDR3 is TGTGCCAGCACCCCCCTAGCGGGGGGAGAGACCCAGTACTTC. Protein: CASTPLAGGETQYF.